These 14 T cell receptor beta chains came from one sample sequenced in a study of blood T cell repertoires in COVID-19. Profiled with immunoSEQ multiplex PCR; TCRdb holds only in-frame clones, not every one. Of fewer than 55,000 clones listed, over 75% are singletons. The specimen was peripheral blood. These TCRs come from a woman of 80 years or more with COVID-19, enrolled during active disease.

V and J are TRBV3-1 (or the pseudogene TRBV3-2) and TRBJ1-2; no definite D call. Deletions cut 4 bases from V and 2 bases from J, with 11 bases between. Germline V gene data show CDR1 as LGHDT and CDR2 as YNNKEL (reference sequence). This CDR3 is 14 amino acids long. CDR3 nucleotide sequence: TGTGCCAGCAGCCCCCTAGGGAGGAACTATGGCTACACCTTC. Translation gives CASSPLGRNYGYTF.

The genes are TRBV7-6 and TRBJ1-5, with D possibly TRBD1 on 5 matching bases. The CDR3 loop spans 18 amino acids. Germline V gives CDR1 SGHVS, CDR2 FNYEAQ. The V gene lost 2 bases and the J gene lost 1 base, with 18 bases spanning the gap. CDR3 in amino acids: CASSLYRGGTDSNQPQHF. CDR3 DNA: TGTGCCAGCAGCTTATATAGGGGCGGGACGGACAGCAATCAGCCCCAGCATTTT. The variable domain in full, completed from reference TRBV7-6 and TRBJ1-5, reads GAGVSQSPRYKVTKRGQDVALRCDPISGHVSLYWYRQALGQGPEFLTYFNYEAQQDKSGLPNDRFSAERPEGSISTLTIQRTEQRDSAMYRCASSLYRGGTDSNQPQHFGDGTRLSIL.

This clone is a singleton in its sample. The CDR3 loop is CASSPDFSEQFF. CDR3 coding DNA: TGCGCCAGCAGCCCCGACTTTTCCGAGCAGTTCTTC. The chain links TRBV5-1 to TRBJ2-1; D not certain. CDR3 length: 12 residues. Per germline, CDR1 SGHRS and CDR2 YFSETQ. Between the trimmed V and J ends, which lost 4 bases and 10 bases, there was a span of 12 bases.

The chain joins TRBV5-4 to TRBJ1-2; D remains ambiguous. The CDR3 contains 12 residues. V was shortened by 0 bases and J by 7 bases, with 7 bases between the two germline ends. Germline V lookup: CDR1 SGHNT, CDR2 YYREEE (reference sequence). In nucleotides, the CDR3 is TGTGCCAGCAGCTTGGAGTACGGTGGCTACACCTTC. Amino acid sequence: CASSLEYGGYTF.

This rearrangement joins TRBV28 to TRBJ2-5; 7 bases are shared with TRBD1. V lost 4 bases, J lost 2 bases, and 1 base stayed unmatched. Germline CDR1 and CDR2: MDHEN and SYDVKM. The CDR3 is 13 amino acids. The CDR3 region is CASSSGQQETQYF. The DNA of the CDR3 is TGTGCCAGCAGTTCGGGACAGCAAGAGACCCAGTACTTC. Together with reference TRBV28 and TRBJ2-5, the CDR3 gives the full variable domain: DVKVTQSSRYLVKRTGEKVFLECVQDMDHENMFWYRQDPGLGLRLIYFSYDVKMKEKGDIPEGYSVSREKKERFSLILESASTNQTSMYLCASSSGQQETQYFGPGTRLLVL.

This clone appeared a few times. The gene calls are TRBV27 and TRBJ1-5; maybe TRBD1 (5 bases). Germline V lookup: CDR1 MNHEY, CDR2 SMNVEV (reference sequence). The length of the CDR3 is 15 residues. V was pared by 4 bases and J by 4 bases, with 14 bases between. CDR3 in DNA: TGTGCCAGCAGTTCCTTGGACACGAGGAATCAGCCCCAGCATTTT. This gives the protein CASSSLDTRNQPQHF.

This chain's CDR3 is CSAEQYGYTF. CDR3 DNA sequence: TGCAGTGCGGAACAGTATGGCTACACCTTC. The rearrangement joins TRBV20-1 to TRBJ1-2; no definite D call. Germline V gene lookup returns CDR1 DFQATT and CDR2 SNEGSKA (reference sequence). This CDR3 is built from 10 residues. Between the trimmed V and J ends, which lost 6 bases and 5 bases, there was a span of 7 bases.

The chain recombines TRBV12-3 or TRBV12-4 with TRBJ1-3, with D uncertain. V lost 5 bases and J lost 4, with 6 bases in between. The CDR3 covers 12 residues. In DNA form, the CDR3 reads TGTGCCAGCAGTGACATCGGAAACACCATATATTTT. Its translation is CASSDIGNTIYF.

J is TRBJ2-2 and V is TRBV7-6; 7 nucleotides line up with TRBD1. There are 16 residues in the CDR3. The J segment lost 1 base and the V segment lost 5 bases, leaving 7 bases of the junction unmatched. Germline V gene lookup returns CDR1 SGHVS and CDR2 FNYEAQ. CDR3 loop: CASSPLTGVNTGELFF. The CDR3 region has the DNA TGTGCCAGCAGCCCGCTAACAGGGGTGAACACCGGGGAGCTGTTTTTT.

The gene calls are TRBV6-1 and TRBJ1-1; D is unresolved. The ends were cut back, 2 bases at V and 4 bases at J, with 14 bases in the middle. The germline V gene encodes CDR1 MNHNS and CDR2 SASEGT. The CDR3 consists of 15 residues. The CDR3 DNA sequence: TGTGCCAGCAGTGAAAACCCGTGGGCAGCCACTGAAGCTTTCTTT. As protein: CASSENPWAATEAFF.

This clone was seen only once. The chain recombines TRBV19 with TRBJ2-3, with no clear D. V was clipped by 5 bases and J by 5 bases, with 14 bases between them. This CDR3 spans 14 amino acids. Germline V gene sequence: CDR1 LNHDA, CDR2 SQIVND (reference sequence). The CDR3 coding sequence is TGTGCCAGTAGTCTCACGGCGGCAAGAGATACGCAGTATTTT. It specifies CASSLTAARDTQYF.

V usage is TRBV27 and J usage is TRBJ1-1; a possible D gene is TRBD1 (5 bases). Trimming removed 7 bases at V and 5 bases at J, with 11 bases between. Per germline, CDR1 MNHEY and CDR2 SMNVEV (reference sequence). The CDR3 covers 12 residues. CDR3 sequence (DNA): TGTGCCAGCAAGGGGTCGGCGACTGAAGCTTTCTTT. It is translated as CASKGSATEAFF.

V is TRBV3-1 (or the pseudogene TRBV3-2) and J is TRBJ2-7, with D possibly matching TRBD2 (6 bases). The germline V and J ends were trimmed by 4 bases and 6 bases, with 16 bases remaining between them. Germline values: CDR1 LGHDT, CDR2 YNNKEL (reference sequence). The CDR3 extends over 14 amino acids. CDR3 in amino acids: CASSPKLGLGEQYF. CDR3 nucleotides: TGTGCCAGCAGCCCTAAATTGGGACTTGGCGAGCAGTACTTC.

Only one count was recorded for this clone. This chain joins TRBV5-8 and TRBJ2-1, with 15 positions matching TRBD2. Germline assignment: CDR1 SGHTS and CDR2 YDEGEE. The CDR3 totals 14 residues. Trimming at V came to 7 bases and at J to 7 bases, leaving 3 bases not matched to a gene. The CDR3, as DNA: TGTGCCAGCTGGGGACTAGCGGGAGGAAATGAGCAGTTCTTC. Residues: CASWGLAGGNEQFF.